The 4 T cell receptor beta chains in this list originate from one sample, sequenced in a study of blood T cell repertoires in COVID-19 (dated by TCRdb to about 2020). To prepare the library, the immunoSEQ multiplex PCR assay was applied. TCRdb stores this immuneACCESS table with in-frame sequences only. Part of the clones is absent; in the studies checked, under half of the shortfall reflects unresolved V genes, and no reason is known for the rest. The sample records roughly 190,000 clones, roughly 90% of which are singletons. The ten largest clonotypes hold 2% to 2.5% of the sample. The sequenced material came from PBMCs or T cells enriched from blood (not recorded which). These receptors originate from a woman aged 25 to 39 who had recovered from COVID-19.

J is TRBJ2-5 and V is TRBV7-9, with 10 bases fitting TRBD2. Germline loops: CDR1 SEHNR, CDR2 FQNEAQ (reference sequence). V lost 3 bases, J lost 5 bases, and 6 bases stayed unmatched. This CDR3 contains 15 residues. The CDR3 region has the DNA TGTGCCAGCAGCTTCTTAGCGGGGGGCGGGGAGACCCAGTACTTC. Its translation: CASSFLAGGGETQYF.

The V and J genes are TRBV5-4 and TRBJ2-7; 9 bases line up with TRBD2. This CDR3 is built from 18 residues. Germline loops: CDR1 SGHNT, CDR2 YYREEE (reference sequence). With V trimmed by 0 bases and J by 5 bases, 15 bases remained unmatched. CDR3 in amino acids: CASSLAPTRASGENEQYF. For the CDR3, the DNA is TGTGCCAGCAGCTTGGCCCCCACTCGGGCTAGCGGGGAGAACGAGCAGTACTTC.

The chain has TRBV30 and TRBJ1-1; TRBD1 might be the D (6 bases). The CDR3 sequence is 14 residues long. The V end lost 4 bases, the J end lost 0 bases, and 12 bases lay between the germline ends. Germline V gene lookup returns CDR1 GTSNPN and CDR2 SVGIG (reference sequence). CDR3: CAWNSGVMNTEAFF. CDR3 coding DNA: TGTGCCTGGAATTCAGGGGTGATGAACACTGAAGCTTTCTTT.

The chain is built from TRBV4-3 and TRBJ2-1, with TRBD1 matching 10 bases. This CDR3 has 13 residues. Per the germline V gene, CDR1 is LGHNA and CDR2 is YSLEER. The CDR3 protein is CASRDRGKSEQFF. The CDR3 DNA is TGCGCGAGCCGGGACAGGGGAAAGAGTGAGCAGTTCTTC.